This paragraph reports one TCR beta chain. The antigen it binds to is not known. No base-level quality is on record; no much larger clone is a single base apart. The data originate from a study of blood T cell repertoires in COVID-19 (TCRdb year 2020). Study-level background: Collaborator samples came from the United States, Italy and Spain and covered acute and convalescent phases of COVID-19. The prospective study material was composed of cDNA or gDNA derived from T cells, B-cell-depleted T cells, or PBMCs. A de-identified subject ID, COVID-19 status, age in years and sex were almost always included in the sample metadata. Where available, HLA class I and class II types were taken from metadata supplied by the sample provider and were not determined by assay-based typing. The samples were drawn from the first 160 participants of the ongoing ImmuneRACE study and from 950 to 1,500 subjects provided by 6 global collaborators. The repertoires were released in a freely available public database intended as a resource for research on the immune response to SARS-CoV-2. The dataset comprised deeply sampled blood TCRbeta repertoires from subjects exposed to, actively infected with, or recovered from COVID-19. Paper-wide results and their limitations: How much clinical and demographic metadata was included differed by source and by participant, and the metadata was provided uncurated.

A second Seattle source provided samples from volunteer blood donors who had recovered from COVID-19. Each collaborating institution followed its own protocols to collect whole blood in K2EDTA tubes. For TCRbeta analysis, collaborators shipped samples in one of three forms: frozen whole blood, isolated PBMCs, or DNA extracted from either of those sample types. TCRbeta CDR3 regions were amplified from genomic DNA by means of the immunoSEQ Assay, a bias-controlled multiplex PCR. Regarding the original processing steps: The number of nucleated cells in each sample was estimated from the amplification of reference gene primers within the assay. To quantify the absolute abundance of each unique TCRbeta CDR3 rearrangement, sequence reads were collapsed and filtered. For each sample, productive Simpson clonality was calculated as the square root of Simpson's diversity index across productive rearrangements. The clones in this table, taken by TCRdb from immuneACCESS, are in-frame only. Not every clone is retained; where verified, under half of the shortfall comes from an unresolved V gene, and the cause of the rest is unknown. The DNA was the basis for D and trimming; V, J and clone size are from that table. Present in this sample are about 250,000 clones, roughly 84% of which were seen just once. The top ten hold roughly 2% of the sample.

Spanning cysteine to phenylalanine, the CDR3 consists of 18 amino acids. Only CDR3 DNA remains: 54 bases, in frame from the first base. The CDR1 and CDR2 encoded by the germline V gene are SNHLY and FYNNEI. V ends up 6 bases short and J 1 base short, with an unmatched junction base count of 6. Sequencing was carried out using peripheral blood. The V and J segments used are TRBV2 and TRBJ2-4, with 16 junctional bases fitting TRBD2. The sequence came from a woman aged 40 to 50 who had recovered from COVID-19. The nucleotide sequence reads TGTGCCAGCAGCGGGACTAGCGGGGGGGCCTTGGCCAAAAACATTCAGTACTTC. The translation is CASSGTSGGALAKNIQYF.